Below, one TCR beta chain is given with its context. Its specific antigen is unknown. The input lacks base qualities; no much larger clone sits a single base away. In total, approximately 690 healthy bone marrow donors made up the cohort. At the time of sampling, every cohort member was nominally healthy, though immune exposures that went unrecorded were likely present. The donor was CMV seropositive and belonged to the group of about 290 seropositive cohort members. A peripheral blood sample was provided by each donor, and peripheral blood mononuclear cells were used for TCR beta sequencing. The Qiagen DNeasy Blood Extraction Kit was used to extract genomic DNA from the blood cell samples. The sample is drawn from a study of cytomegalovirus exposure and HLA in healthy donors (dated by TCRdb to the late 2010s). The study in broad terms: According to an earlier analysis of 587 of the donors, some 180 million T cells yielded roughly 110 million unique TCR beta sequences and about 300 Gb of sequence data. An early release covering over 500 HLA-typed donors comprised around 300 gigabases of sequencing data and roughly 85 million unique TCR sequences. Of the 350 to 450 genotyped donors, 65% to 90% were placed in the genetic ancestry cluster associated with self-reported Caucasian donors. The study aimed to test whether cataloging public T cell receptors could reveal signatures of past pathogen exposure. Using immunosequencing, the study profiled T cell repertoires from around 680 subjects and related those repertoires to cytomegalovirus serostatus. In addition to the first cohort of 650 to 750 subjects, a separate validation cohort of around 110 different subjects was used. The study combined high-throughput TCR immunosequencing, statistical association of individual TCRs with disease status, and machine learning to predict cytomegalovirus infection status. A later analysis re-analyzed previously published TCR beta repertoires from roughly 630 donors and added high-resolution HLA genotyping to study TCR occurrence patterns. The later analysis used no new phenotypic data to find candidate immune exposures, relying instead on TCR beta sequences and their occurrence across donors. An earlier analysis of a few hundred of the donors applied high-throughput TCR beta sequencing to assess whether each TCR beta V gene segment acted as functional or pseudogenic. Donor age, sex, ethnicity and CMV serostatus were compiled together with the repertoire data. A later genetic analysis used genome-wide SNP genotypes for about 60% of the 666 donors, treating that subset as a discovery cohort. Every repertoire in the discovery cohort had been generated on one and the same sequencing platform. Both class I and class II loci were covered by HLA typing, at four-digit resolution. The number of donors typed differed by locus, with about 629-640 for A, B, C, DRB1 and DQB1, around 500 for DQA1, 600 to 610 for DPA1, and 400 to 490 for DPB1. Roughly 5 DR-DQ haplotypes were handled as single units for association and clustering, since linkage in the cohort was strong. Among 398 genotyped donors of the cohort, an average of approximately 240,000 unique TCR beta nucleotide sequences were sequenced per donor, around 18% of them non-productive. The paper's findings and limits, for the study overall: A further reported finding was that TCR beta sequences accurately predicted the HLA-A and HLA-B alleles for most subjects in the first cohort. In this cohort, only TCR beta chains were sequenced, and detectable features were limited by the absence of alpha or paired-chain data. Correlated functional status among segregating V segments might reflect linkage disequilibrium, but an unknown experimental factor could not be ruled out. In a later analysis, TCR association rates were found to vary across HLA loci, with the most associated TCRs seen for DRB1 alleles and the fewest for HLA-C alleles. Some IMGT-functional V segments, including TRBV6-2 and TRBV6-3, could not be distinguished by the 87-base-pair reads and were therefore excluded. In vitro tests confirmed that a few of the cytomegalovirus-associated TCR beta chains recognize cytomegalovirus antigens. Compared with the roughly 700-donor mean, donors in an Asian-associated ancestry cluster had fewer N-insertions in productive TCRs, according to a later genetic analysis. An association between a missense DCLRE1C variant and V-gene and J-gene trimming of TCR beta chains was found in a later genetic analysis and replicated in an independent cohort. Presence/absence analyses assumed roughly uniform sequencing depth across donors, an assumption that may not hold. The authors suggested that the approach could potentially be extended to other disease states and immunological phenotypes. Because HLA typing was unavailable for some donors at each locus, only the typed subset was used in association tests. The classifier was reported to diagnose cytomegalovirus status with high specificity and sensitivity in both the original cohort and the validation cohort. A later analysis reported that several top co-occurrence clusters appeared linked to parvovirus B19, influenza, CMV and Epstein-Barr virus. While some public TCRs were present in many individuals, most TCR sequences turned up only very rarely across donors. A total of about 180 TCR beta chains were listed by the study as associated with cytomegalovirus. The earlier analysis of some 540 of the donors excluded roughly 17 rarely observed V segments, including chromosome 9 orphons, because counts were too low. CMV serostatus was the only immune exposure information available for the cohort. In an earlier analysis of under 600 of the donors, most TCR beta V segments were observed in productive rearrangements about 87% or about 30% of the time, broadly matching IMGT annotations. Assigning TCR associations to individual alleles was difficult when HLA alleles, especially DR and DQ, strongly co-occurred. Compared with equally common non-associated chains, HLA-associated TCR beta chains in a later analysis were more clonally expanded and had lower generation probabilities. In a later analysis, most CMV-associated TCR beta chains were found to appear HLA-restricted, with HLA associations seemingly driven largely by CMV exposure. A later analysis associated around 16,000 TCR beta sequences with specific HLA alleles at a false discovery rate of 0.05. A group of highly shared sequence variants was considered likely to be a technical artifact of the sequencing pipeline.

The V end gives up 4 bases and the J end 2 bases, leaving 1 base in the junction not matched to a gene. Reading from cysteine to phenylalanine, the CDR3 counts 16 amino acids. Only CDR3 DNA remains: 48 bases, in frame from the first base. CDR1 and CDR2, looked up from the germline V gene, are MRHNA and SNTAGT. The library came from the immunoSEQ multiplex PCR assay. For the multiplex PCR, a mixture combining 60 forward primers for TCR Vbeta segments and 13 reverse primers for TCR Jbeta segments was used. The CDR3 region of rearranged TCR beta genes was amplified from genomic DNA by a multiplex PCR assay. On the Illumina HiSeq System, the amplified TCR beta libraries were sequenced as 87-base-pair reads. The authors' pipeline ran thus. A later analysis counted approximately 84 million unique TCR beta chains across the 550 to 800 repertoires, and around 9.9 million of these chains were shared by at least two donors. Raw reads were error-corrected and collapsed into unique sequences by a nearest-neighbor algorithm in which closely related sequences were merged to remove PCR and sequencing errors. CDR3 sequences were aligned to IMGT reference sequences to assign V, D and J gene segments. For a sequence to be retained, a match of at least six nucleotides was required to both a V gene segment and a J gene segment. Rearrangements were classified as productive when the CDR3 lacked stop codons and remained in frame with V and J, and all other rearrangements were classified as non-productive. Following IMGT convention, CDR3 was defined as the stretch from the second conserved V-encoded cysteine to the conserved J-encoded phenylalanine. In an earlier analysis of approximately 500 of the donors, sequences lacking an unambiguous match to a single V gene segment were excluded. An earlier analysis of about 600 of the donors called V segments functional above 56.7% productive rearrangements and segregating when the between-donor standard deviation exceeded 5%. To diagnose cytomegalovirus status from the catalog of TCR beta chain sequences, a statistical classification framework was built. In a later analysis, V and J genes were assigned by comparing TCR nucleotide sequences against IMGT/GENE-DB human TR gene sequences. The TCRdist pipeline was used in a later analysis to assign CDR3 sequences and most-parsimonious VDJ recombination scenarios. In a later analysis, each TCR beta chain was defined by its CDR3 amino acid sequence together with its V-gene family, and reads lacking a unique V-gene family were excluded. In a later analysis, around 650 highly shared, low-generation-probability nucleotide sequences were removed to address suspected cross-contamination and a sequencing artifact. A later analysis calculated a clonal expansion index for each public chain from normalized within-repertoire ranks of inferred template counts. Generation probabilities in a later analysis came from a VDJ recombination model fitted to out-of-frame rearrangements, and those results were checked against IGoR. Hypergeometric tests were used in a later analysis to score TCR-TCR, TCR-HLA and TCR-CMV co-occurrence, with a repertoire-size bias correction applied to the TCR pairs. A later analysis estimated false discovery rates by permuting HLA or CMV assignments 20 times. In a later analysis, co-occurring TCRs were grouped with DBSCAN, and TCRdist sequence similarity was added when clustering was performed within HLA-allele-positive subsets. Co-occurrence clustering excluded repertoires with fewer than 30,000 or more than 120,000 public chains, plus five with anomalous nucleotide sharing. TCRdb's version of the immuneACCESS table is confined to in-frame rearrangements and falls short of the full clone set. An unresolved V gene accounts for under half of the shortfall where checked; the remainder is of unknown origin. The V and J calls and clone size come from that table; D and trimming were worked out from the DNA. In all, the sample holds some 140,000 clones, and about 85% of those were seen once. The ten largest make up roughly 7.7% of the sample.

The TCR originated in a man aged 25 to 40 in good health and CMV-seropositive. Rearrangement joined TRBV6-4 to TRBJ2-3; 15 bases in the junction line up with TRBD2. What was sequenced was PBMCs. The sequenced DNA is TGTGCCAGCAGTGGGACTAGCGGGGGGGCCACAGATACGCAGTATTTT. Translation gives CASSGTSGGATDTQYF.